The present T cell receptor beta chain was sequenced within a study of radiotherapy plus CTLA-4 blockade in lung cancer. Measured with immunoSEQ multiplex PCR; TCRdb has only the in-frame clones, and not every one. The table lists some 50,000 clones, roughly 81% of them singletons. Points from the study as a whole: Per reports, early blood T cell clone dynamics, plus interferon-beta, forecast response most strongly. TCR clones originating in tumors grew in number in blood after radiotherapy plus ipilimumab.

Trimming cost V 4 bases and J 3 bases, with 18 bases left between them. This CDR3 region has 16 residues. Germline assignment: CDR1 SEHNR and CDR2 FQNEAQ (reference sequence). Those patients who had chemo-refractory metastatic non-small-cell lung cancer were given focal radiation along with CTLA-4 blockade through ipilimumab. As regards this clone: As yet, its antigen is unknown.

The rearrangement links TRBV7-9 to TRBJ1-2, with D possibly being TRBD1 (5 bases). This sequence was found in a human donor with non-small cell lung cancer whose response to radiotherapy plus ipilimumab could not be evaluated. The sample in question was peripheral blood, obtained from a patient treated with radiotherapy plus ipilimumab. This CDR3 is CASSSPRGTPHYGYTF. CDR3 nucleotide sequence: TGTGCCAGCAGCTCCCCCCGGGGGACTCCCCACTATGGCTACACCTTC.